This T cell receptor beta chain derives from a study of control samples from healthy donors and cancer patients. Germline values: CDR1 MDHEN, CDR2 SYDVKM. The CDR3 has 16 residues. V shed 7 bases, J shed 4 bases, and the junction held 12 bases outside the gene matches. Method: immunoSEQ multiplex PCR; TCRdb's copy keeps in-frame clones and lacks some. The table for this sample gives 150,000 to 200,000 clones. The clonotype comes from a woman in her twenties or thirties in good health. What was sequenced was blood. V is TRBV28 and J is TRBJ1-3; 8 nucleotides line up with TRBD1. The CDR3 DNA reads TGTGCCAGCATATCCCCGGACAGGGTTAGGGGAAACACCATATATTTT. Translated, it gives CASISPDRVRGNTIYF.